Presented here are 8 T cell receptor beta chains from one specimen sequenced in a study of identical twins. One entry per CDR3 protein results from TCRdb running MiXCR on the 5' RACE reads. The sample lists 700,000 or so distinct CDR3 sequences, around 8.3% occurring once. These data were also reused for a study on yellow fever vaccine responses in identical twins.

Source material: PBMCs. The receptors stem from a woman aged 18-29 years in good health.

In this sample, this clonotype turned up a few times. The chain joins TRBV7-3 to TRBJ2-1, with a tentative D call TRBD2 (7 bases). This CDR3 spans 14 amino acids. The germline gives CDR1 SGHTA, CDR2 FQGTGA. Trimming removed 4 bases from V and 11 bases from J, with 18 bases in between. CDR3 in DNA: TGTGCCAGCAGCTCGGGGGGTAGAGGGGGGAAGCAGTTCTTC. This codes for CASSSGGRGGKQFF.

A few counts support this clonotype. CDR3 nucleotide sequence: TGTGCCAGCATACCACAGGGGAGCCCCACAGATACGCAGTATTTT. Translation gives CASIPQGSPTDTQYF. V gene TRBV6-1 combines with J gene TRBJ2-3, with 7 bases lining up with TRBD1. The CDR3 covers 15 residues. From germline, CDR1 is MNHNS and CDR2 SASEGT. With V trimmed by 7 bases and J by 2 bases, 9 bases remained unmatched.

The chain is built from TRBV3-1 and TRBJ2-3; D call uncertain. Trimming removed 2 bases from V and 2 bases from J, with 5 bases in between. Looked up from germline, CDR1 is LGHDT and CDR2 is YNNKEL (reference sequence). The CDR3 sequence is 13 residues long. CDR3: CASSQKITDTQYF. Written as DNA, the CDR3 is TGTGCCAGCAGCCAAAAAATCACAGATACGCAGTATTTT.

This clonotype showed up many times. The CDR3 loop is CASSYWGGQETQYF. CDR3 coding DNA: TGTGCCAGCAGTTACTGGGGCGGTCAAGAGACCCAGTACTTC. The genes are TRBV6-5 and TRBJ2-5; possible D gene TRBD1, 5 bases. Per the germline V gene, CDR1 is MNHEY and CDR2 is SVGAGI. V was cut by 1 base and J by 2 bases, with 8 bases left in between. The CDR3 consists of 14 residues.

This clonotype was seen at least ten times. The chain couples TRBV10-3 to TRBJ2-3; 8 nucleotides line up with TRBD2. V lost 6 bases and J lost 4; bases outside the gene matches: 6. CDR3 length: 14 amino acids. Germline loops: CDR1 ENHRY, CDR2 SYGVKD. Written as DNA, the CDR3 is TGTGCCATCAGCCTAGCGGGTAGGGCAGATACGCAGTATTTT. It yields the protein CAISLAGRADTQYF.

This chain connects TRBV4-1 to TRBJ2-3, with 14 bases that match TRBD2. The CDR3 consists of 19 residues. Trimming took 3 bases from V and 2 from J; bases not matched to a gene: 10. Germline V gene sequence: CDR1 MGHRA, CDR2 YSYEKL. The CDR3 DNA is TGCGCCAGCAGCCAGGGCCCGGGACTAGCGGGAGTCTCCACAGATACGCAGTATTTT. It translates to CASSQGPGLAGVSTDTQYF.

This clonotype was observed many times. This CDR3 reads CSAGTVTQYF. CDR3 in DNA: TGCAGTGCCGGGACCGTGACCCAGTACTTC. The chain uses TRBV20-1 and TRBJ2-5; D possibly uses TRBD1 or TRBD2 (5 bases each). The CDR3 totals 10 residues. V gave up 6 bases and J gave up 7 bases, with 9 bases separating them. The V gene's germline CDR1 is DFQATT and CDR2 SNEGSKA (reference sequence).

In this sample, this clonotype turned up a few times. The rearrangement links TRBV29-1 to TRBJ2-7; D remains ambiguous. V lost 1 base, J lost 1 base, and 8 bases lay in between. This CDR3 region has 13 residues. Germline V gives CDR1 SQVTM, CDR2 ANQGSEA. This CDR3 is CSVEVQTSYEQYF. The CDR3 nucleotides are TGCAGCGTTGAAGTACAGACATCCTACGAGCAGTACTTC.